The present entry profiles one T cell receptor beta chain with its context. This record comes from a study of T cells in Graves' hyperthyroidism and ophthalmopathy. The V gene lost 6 bases and the J gene lost 6 bases, with 21 bases spanning the gap. This CDR3 comprises 15 residues. TCR beta CDR3 regions were amplified from RNA. First-round RT-PCR of the TCR CDR3 relied on the HTBI primer set. TCRdb reprocessed the multiplex PCR reads with MiXCR, giving one entry per CDR3 protein. The sample includes fewer than 400,000 distinct CDR3 sequences, over 12% of them seen just once. The sample taken for sequencing was blood. This chain links TRBV12-3 or TRBV12-4 with TRBJ2-7; either TRBD1 or TRBD2 may fit D (6 bases each). This clonotype was obtained from a man aged 50-59 years with Graves' ophthalmopathy. Here the CDR3 reads CASSQTSRGGREQYF. The CDR3 coding sequence is TGTGCCAGCAGCCAAACCTCCCGTGGGGGGCGCGAGCAGTACTTC.